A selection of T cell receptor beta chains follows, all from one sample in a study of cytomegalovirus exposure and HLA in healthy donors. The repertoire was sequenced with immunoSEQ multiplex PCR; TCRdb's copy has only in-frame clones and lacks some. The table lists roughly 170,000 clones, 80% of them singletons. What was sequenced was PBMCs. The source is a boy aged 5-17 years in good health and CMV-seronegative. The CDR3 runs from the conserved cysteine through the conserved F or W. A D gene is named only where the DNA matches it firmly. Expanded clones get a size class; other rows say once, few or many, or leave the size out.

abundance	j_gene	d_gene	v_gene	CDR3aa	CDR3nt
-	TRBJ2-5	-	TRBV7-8	CASSFEGRETQYF	TGTGCCAGCAGCTTTGAGGGCCGAGAGACCCAGTACTTC
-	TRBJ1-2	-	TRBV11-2	CASSLAGVGYTF	TGTGCCAGCAGCTTGGCAGGGGTAGGCTACACCTTC
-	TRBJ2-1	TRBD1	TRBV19	CASSLDRGNNEQFF	TGTGCCAGTAGCTTGGACAGGGGGAACAATGAGCAGTTCTTC
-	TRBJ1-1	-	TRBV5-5	CASSSQGYTEAFF	TGTGCCAGCAGCTCACAGGGTTATACTGAAGCTTTCTTT
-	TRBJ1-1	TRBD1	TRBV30	CAADRGMNTEAFF	TGTGCCGCGGACAGGGGGATGAACACTGAAGCTTTCTTT
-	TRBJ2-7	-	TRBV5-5	CASSPGGGASYEQYF	TGTGCCAGCAGTCCTGGAGGCGGGGCCTCCTACGAGCAGTACTTC
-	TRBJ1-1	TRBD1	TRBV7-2	CASSLEQGAKTEAFF	TGTGCCAGCAGCTTAGAACAGGGGGCCAAGACTGAAGCTTTCTTT
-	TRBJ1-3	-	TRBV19	CASSIGGLSGNTIYF	TGTGCCAGTAGTATAGGCGGCCTCTCTGGAAACACCATATATTTT
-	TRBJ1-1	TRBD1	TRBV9	CASSVAGDRDRGAFF	TGTGCCAGCAGCGTAGCGGGGGACAGGGACCGTGGGGCTTTCTTT
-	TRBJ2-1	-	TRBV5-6	CASSLINTPVRPYNEQFF	TGTGCCAGCAGTCTCATCAACACGCCAGTCCGCCCCTACAATGAGCAGTTCTTC
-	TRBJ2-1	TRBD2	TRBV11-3	CASSSLGLGLAGSWNEQFF	TGTGCCAGCAGCTCCCTAGGACTCGGGCTAGCGGGATCGTGGAATGAGCAGTTCTTC
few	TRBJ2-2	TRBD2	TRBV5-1	CASRLAGGNTGELFF	TGCGCCAGCAGACTAGCGGGGGGGAACACCGGGGAGCTGTTTTTT
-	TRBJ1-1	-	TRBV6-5	CASSYGEATEAFF	TGTGCCAGCAGTTACGGTGAGGCCACTGAAGCTTTCTTT
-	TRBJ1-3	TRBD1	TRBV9	CASSRRTGFSGNAIYF	TGTGCCAGCAGCAGAAGGACAGGGTTCAGTGGAAACGCCATATATTTT
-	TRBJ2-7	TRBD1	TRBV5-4	CASSSGTGYEQYF	TGTGCCAGCAGCTCCGGGACAGGGTACGAGCAGTACTTC
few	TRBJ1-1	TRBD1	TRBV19	CASTSQGGRENTEAFF	TGTGCCAGTACGTCTCAAGGGGGCCGGGAGAACACTGAAGCTTTCTTT
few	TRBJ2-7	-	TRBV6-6	CASRETLGRSYEQYF	TGTGCCAGCAGAGAGACACTAGGACGGAGCTACGAGCAGTACTTC
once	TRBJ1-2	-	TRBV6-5	CASSYLTEQGSF	TGTGCCAGCAGTTACCTAACAGAACAAGGCTCCTTC
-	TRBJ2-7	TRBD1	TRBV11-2	CASSLGRDRLNEQYF	TGTGCCAGCAGCTTAGGCCGGGACAGGTTAAACGAGCAGTACTTC
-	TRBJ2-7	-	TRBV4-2	CASSQEVEGAPHEQYF	TGTGCCAGCAGCCAAGAGGTGGAGGGGGCCCCTCACGAGCAGTACTTC